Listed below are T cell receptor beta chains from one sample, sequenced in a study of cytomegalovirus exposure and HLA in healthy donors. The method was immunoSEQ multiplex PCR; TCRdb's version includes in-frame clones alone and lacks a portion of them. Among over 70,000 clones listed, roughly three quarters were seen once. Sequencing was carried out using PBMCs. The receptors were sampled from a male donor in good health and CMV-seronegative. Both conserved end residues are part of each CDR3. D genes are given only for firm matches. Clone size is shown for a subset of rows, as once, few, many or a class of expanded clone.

TGTGCCATCAGTGAGCCGGGACAGGGAAACTATGGCTACACCTTC	CAISEPGQGNYGYTF	TRBV10-3	TRBJ1-2	15	NA	TRBD1
TGTGCCAGCAGCTTAGCGCGGGGCCCACGAGGGGAGCAGTACTTC	CASSLARGPRGEQYF	TRBV7-2	TRBJ2-7	15	NA	NA
TGTGCCAGCAGCTTTAGCGGGAGGAATTCGGGCACAGATACGCAGTATTTT	CASSFSGRNSGTDTQYF	TRBV12-1	TRBJ2-3	17	NA	NA
TGTGCCAGCAGCTTAAGTAACGGCAGGGGGTTCCAAGAGACCCAGTACTTC	CASSLSNGRGFQETQYF	TRBV9	TRBJ2-5	17	NA	TRBD1
TGTGCCGGTCAGGGGGCCAACTCCTATGGCTACACCTTC	CAGQGANSYGYTF	TRBV28	TRBJ1-2	13	few	TRBD1
TGCGCCAGCAGCGCGGCCACCGATTCCTACGAGCAGTACTTC	CASSAATDSYEQYF	TRBV5-1	TRBJ2-7	14	NA	NA
TGTGCCATCAGCCCGACAGCTTTCCAAGAGACCCAGTACTTC	CAISPTAFQETQYF	TRBV10-3	TRBJ2-5	14	NA	NA
TGTGCCAGCAGCTTAGCAGAGTTCATCAGGAACTATGGCTACACCTTC	CASSLAEFIRNYGYTF	TRBV7-7	TRBJ1-2	16	few	NA
TGTGCCAGCAGTACGCGAGACACCATATATTTT	CASSTRDTIYF	TRBV28	TRBJ1-3	11	NA	NA
TGTGCCAGCAGCCAAAGGGGCCCGACAGGGTCCTACGAGCAGTACTTC	CASSQRGPTGSYEQYF	TRBV14	TRBJ2-7	16	NA	TRBD1
TGCGCCAGCAGCTTTGGGGGGGCGCGACGCGAGCAGTACTTC	CASSFGGARREQYF	TRBV5-1	TRBJ2-7	14	once	NA
TGTGCCAGCATCGAAGGGGCCGCCTCCTATAATTCACCCCTCCACTTT	CASIEGAASYNSPLHF	TRBV28	TRBJ1-6	16	NA	NA
TGTGCCAGCAGCATCAATCAGGGGGGAGGTGGCTACACCTTC	CASSINQGGGGYTF	TRBV7-2	TRBJ1-2	14	NA	TRBD1
TGTGCCAGTAGTATTAGGGGGACTATCACCGGGGAGCTGTTTTTT	CASSIRGTITGELFF	TRBV19	TRBJ2-2	15	NA	NA
TGTGCCAGCAGCCCCACTGGACAGGGGCGGACCAACGTCCTGACTTTC	CASSPTGQGRTNVLTF	TRBV7-8	TRBJ2-6	16	NA	TRBD1
TGTGCCAGTAGTATTCGGACAAGAAGCTCCTACGAGCAGTACTTC	CASSIRTRSSYEQYF	TRBV19	TRBJ2-7	15	NA	NA
TGTGCCAGCATCGTGGACAGGAACTATGGCTACACCTTC	CASIVDRNYGYTF	TRBV2	TRBJ1-2	13	NA	TRBD1